At least ten counts were recorded for the clone carrying this TCR beta chain. What it recognizes is unknown. These data belong to a study of blood T cells in healthy people across ages. Roughly 9.5 milliliters of peripheral blood were drawn from each donor into EDTA-treated tubes. Isolating PBMCs gave at least 6.5 million of these cells per sample. The total RNA that was extracted per sample amounted to at least 5 micrograms. The study's findings and limits: Across samples, TCR beta diversity tracked strongly with naive T cell percentage.

Primed by a sample-barcoded 5' primer and a J-beta primer mix, a second PCR proceeded for about 6 to 12 cycles. TCRdb recomputed calls from the 5' RACE reads with MiXCR, one row per CDR3 protein. The sample shows roughly 1,700,000 distinct CDR3 sequences, roughly 27% of them seen only once. Trimming pared 3 bases from V and 2 bases from J, leaving 14 bases between. This CDR3 comprises 17 residues. This chain joins TRBV12-3 or TRBV12-4 and TRBJ2-6; maybe TRBD2 (7 bases). The sample was blood. The TCR originated in a young woman in good health. The CDR3 nucleotides are TGTGCCAGCAGTTTCGTAAGGGGGGGGACTGGGGCCAACGTCCTGACTTTC. It yields the protein CASSFVRGGTGANVLTF.